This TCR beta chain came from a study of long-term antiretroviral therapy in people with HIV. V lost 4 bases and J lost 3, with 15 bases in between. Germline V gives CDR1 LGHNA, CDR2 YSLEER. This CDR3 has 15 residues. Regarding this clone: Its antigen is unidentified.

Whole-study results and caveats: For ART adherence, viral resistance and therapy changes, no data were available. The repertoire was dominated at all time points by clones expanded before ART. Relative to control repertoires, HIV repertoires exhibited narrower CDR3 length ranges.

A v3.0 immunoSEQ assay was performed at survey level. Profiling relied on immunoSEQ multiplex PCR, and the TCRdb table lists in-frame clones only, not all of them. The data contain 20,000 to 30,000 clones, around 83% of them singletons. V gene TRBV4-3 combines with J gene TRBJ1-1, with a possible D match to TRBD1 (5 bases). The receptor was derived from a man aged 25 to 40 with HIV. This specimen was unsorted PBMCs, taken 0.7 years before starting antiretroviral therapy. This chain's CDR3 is CASSRGGVGDTEAFF. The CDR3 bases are TGCGCCAGCAGCCGCGGGGGGGTAGGCGACACTGAAGCTTTCTTT.